This T cell receptor (beta chain) was profiled in a study of vaccination effects on CD4 cells after COVID-19. Overall study context: Vaccination of participants consisted of two doses of either the BNT162b2 or mRNA-1273 vaccine.

Before sequencing, viral peptide pools were used by the ViraFEST assay to expand antigen-specific CD4+ T cells. When around 10 days of culture had elapsed, CD4+ T cells were isolated. PCR confirmed that the person was infected with SARS-CoV-2 between March and December 2020. As concerns this clone: Its antigen is as yet unknown.

The V gene lost 5 bases and the J gene lost 7 bases, with 21 bases spanning the gap. This CDR3 has 15 residues. Germline V gene lookup returns CDR1 KGHSH and CDR2 LQKENI. Assay used: immunoSEQ multiplex PCR; TCRdb lists only in-frame clones, some missing. The sample has 20,000 to 30,000 clones, roughly 72% seen once; the top ten hold around 20%. The genes are TRBV18 and TRBJ2-7; possibly TRBD2 for D (5 bases). This specimen was CD4+ T cells from PBMCs cultured with SARS-CoV-2 spike peptides, taken before COVID-19 vaccination. This TCR was sampled from a human donor who had a prior SARS-CoV-2 infection. The CDR3 DNA reads TGTGCCAGCTCATCGACACCGACCATGTCGGGGGAGCAGTACTTC. It encodes CASSSTPTMSGEQYF.